The rows below give T cell receptor beta chains drawn from one sample of a study of shared clonotypes between healthy human individuals. Profiling relied on immunoSEQ multiplex PCR, and the TCRdb table lists in-frame clones only, not all of them. The table lists roughly 2 million clones, just under 95% of them singletons. Sequenced: naive CD8+ T cells sorted from blood. All receptors come from a man younger than 35 in good health. Both conserved end residues are part of each CDR3.

TRBJ2-7 TRBV28 CASSHPIDSYEQYF
TRBJ2-7 TRBV29-1 CSVEIPGTGYSYEQYF
TRBJ2-3 TRBV7-9 CASSLSSGGADTQYF
TRBJ1-2 TRBV4-1 CASSQALTGNYGYTF
TRBJ2-3 TRBV6-5 CASSYRTDQGTDTQYF
TRBJ2-3 TRBV2 CASRWDSTDTQYF
TRBJ2-1 TRBV14 CASSQEFQRAVNEQFF
TRBJ1-6 TRBV28 CASSRTGGSYNSPLHF
TRBJ2-7 TRBV18 CASSDGLGGSYEQYF
TRBJ1-2 TRBV27 CASSLSRGSGYTF
TRBJ2-7 TRBV12-5 CASGFGGYEQYF
TRBJ2-3 TRBV4-3 CASSQYQLPDTQYF
TRBJ2-1 TRBV7-7 CASSLRSGLDEQFF
TRBJ2-5 TRBV7-9 CASSLAARGALEAQYF
TRBJ2-2 TRBV10-1 CASSGTSGGADPNTGELFF
TRBJ2-7 TRBV10-2 CASRAGTYAYEQYF
TRBJ1-5 TRBV6-6 CASRQYSNQPQHF
TRBJ2-7 TRBV6-1 CASSDYSYEQYF
TRBJ2-7 TRBV9 CASSVGVANEQYF
TRBJ2-1 TRBV29-1 CSVDSSESYNEQFF
TRBJ2-7 TRBV5-5 CASSPRLAAYEQYF
TRBJ2-5 TRBV6-1 CASSEVGRETQYF
TRBJ1-1 TRBV2 CASSILSGTEAFF
TRBJ2-1 TRBV4-3 CASSQDSGNEQFF
TRBJ2-7 TRBV6-5 CASSYSTGQVPYEQYF
TRBJ2-1 TRBV4-1 CASSQESASGNEQFF
TRBJ2-1 TRBV11-2 CASSAGYGEQFF
TRBJ1-2 TRBV11-2 CASSLGTDYGYTF
TRBJ1-1 TRBV30 CAWDPLGNTEAFF
TRBJ2-1 TRBV27 CASSLAGTSGFNEQFF
TRBJ2-3 TRBV9 CASTSGTSATDTQYF
TRBJ2-7 TRBV25-1 CASGSSVYSYEQYF
TRBJ1-1 TRBV5-1 CASSLERVLNTEAFF
TRBJ2-1 TRBV9 CASSPRTGASYNEQFF
TRBJ2-2 TRBV9 CASSVGGAVGELFF
TRBJ2-2 TRBV28 CASSLMGETTGELFF
TRBJ2-7 TRBV27 CASSFYSSGIPYEQYF
TRBJ2-2 TRBV28 CASSFRLGSGELFF
TRBJ1-2 TRBV19 CASSSKTGHYGYTF
TRBJ2-2 TRBV27 CASSLGTGTGELFF
TRBJ2-5 TRBV30 CAWSDDRETSGMGQETQYF
TRBJ2-1 TRBV13 CASSLVDEQFF
TRBJ2-1 TRBV9 CASSSGLGNEQFF
TRBJ2-3 TRBV4-3 CASSWGNTDTQYF
TRBJ2-5 TRBV2 CASSHRPNRVGIQETQYF
TRBJ2-7 TRBV6-6 CASSYSSKLEQYF
TRBJ1-3 TRBV7-2 CASSLDYEGTGNTIYF
TRBJ2-7 TRBV19 CASSVSGALSYEQYF
TRBJ1-5 TRBV11-2 CASSFRIHQPQHF
TRBJ2-7 TRBV27 CASSFSVGNEQYF
TRBJ1-5 TRBV7-9 CASSLGDGRGGNQPQHF
TRBJ1-6 TRBV25-1 CASEGGGSPLHF
TRBJ2-2 TRBV6-5 CASSYGVNTGELFF
TRBJ2-1 TRBV11-2 CASSLGLGPYNEQFF
TRBJ2-1 TRBV7-9 CASSLEFWEDEQFF